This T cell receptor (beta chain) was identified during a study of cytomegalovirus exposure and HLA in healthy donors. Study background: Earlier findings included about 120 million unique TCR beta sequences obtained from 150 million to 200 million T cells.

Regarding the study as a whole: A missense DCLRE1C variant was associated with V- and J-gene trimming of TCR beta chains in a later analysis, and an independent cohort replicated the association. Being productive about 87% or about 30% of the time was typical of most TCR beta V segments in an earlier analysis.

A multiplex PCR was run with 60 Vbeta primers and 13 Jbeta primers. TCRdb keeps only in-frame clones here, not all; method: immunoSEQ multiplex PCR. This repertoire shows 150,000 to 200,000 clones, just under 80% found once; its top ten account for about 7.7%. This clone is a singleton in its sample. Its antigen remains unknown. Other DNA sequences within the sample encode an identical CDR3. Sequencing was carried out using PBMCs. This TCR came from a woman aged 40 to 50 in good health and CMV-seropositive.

The CDR3 bases are TGTGCTAGTGGTTTGGGGTCCCAGGGCCGAACCGGGGAGCTGTTTTTT. Residues: CASGLGSQGRTGELFF. The chain links TRBV12-5 to TRBJ2-2, with D perhaps matching TRBD1 (5 bases). The germline CDR1 and CDR2 sequences are LGHNT and FRNRAP. The CDR3 has 16 residues. Trimming shortened V by 1 base and J by 5 bases, and 14 bases separated the two germline ends.